This T cell receptor beta chain came from a study of regulatory T cells in long-lasting Graves disease (dated by TCRdb to the early 2020s). The study in broad terms: Persistent Graves' disease was defined as persistently positive TSH receptor autoantibodies together with antithyroid drug treatment for over 5 years. This study used TCR sequencing and RNA sequencing of peripheral blood to compare persistent Graves' disease patients against newly diagnosed Graves' disease patients. The study was registered as a clinical trial and conducted in China. A total of 33 samples were covered by TCR sequencing, comprising around 13 persistent and around 20 newly diagnosed Graves' disease patients. On average, persistent Graves' disease patients in the clinical cohort had been on antithyroid drugs for approximately ten years. Results and caveats for the whole study, not just this receptor: The study examined only peripheral blood because the primary lesion, thyroid tissue, could not be accessed. Compared with newly diagnosed patients, persistent Graves' disease patients had lower TCR Shannon entropy and fewer highly expanded clones, which suggests clonal expansion. Only the TCR beta chain was sequenced and analyzed. The authors noted that the small sample size was a limitation that may lower accuracy. Persistent disease showed preferential use of TRBV28, TRBJ1-2 and TRBJ2-5, whereas newly diagnosed disease favored TRBV20-1 and TRBJ2-1. Patients with persistent disease shared more public clonotypes (roughly 2,900) than newly diagnosed patients did (approximately 1,000).

For this clonotype: What antigen it recognizes has not been identified. No much larger clonotype is one base removed from it; base qualities were not supplied.

Trimming costs V 7 bases and J 1 base, and their ends lie 13 bases apart. CDR1 and CDR2 (SGHAT, FQNNGV) derive from the germline V gene. The CDR3, cysteine through phenylalanine, is 15 amino acids long. Left in the record is the CDR3 DNA by itself, 45 bases read in frame from the first base. The library was generated by multiplex PCR. TCRdb shows the sequencer as Illumina HiSeq 4000. TCR beta libraries were built with iRepertoire HTBI primers and Arm-PCR amplification of CDR3 regions. Before sequencing, the PCR products underwent gel purification. Concerning the study's data processing: Across samples, 60 to 75 TRBV and 13 to 15 TRBJ segments were identified and used for gene usage analysis of CDR3 amino acid clonotypes. COPE and FqMerger were used to merge filtered high-quality paired reads into contigs. BLAST was used to align contigs to the IMGT TRBV, TRBD and TRBJ reference genes, and CDR3 was defined following IMGT. Clonotypes above 0.1% frequency were classified as highly expanded clones. Repertoire diversity was measured by Shannon entropy, and V-J evenness by the Gini coefficient. Public clonotypes were defined as clonotypes shared by more than one individual. The raw public reads went through TCRdb reprocessing: fastp at Q25, MiXCR clone calling, in-frame beta chains kept. Under each unique CDR3 protein, matching rows form one entry showing the most common genes and DNA. The V and J calls follow TCRdb's processing rather than the paper's. In this sample the table shows 350,000 to 450,000 distinct CDR3 sequences, roughly 20% of which occur a single time. The top ten clonotypes cover approximately 27% of the sample.

The time point label corresponds to: persistent/refractory GD, antithyroid drugs over 5 years with positive TRAb. For both TCR sequencing and RNA sequencing, RNA was extracted from PBMCs in TRIzol. The diagnosis of Graves' disease followed American Thyroid Association guidelines. The patients came from an endocrinology department in Xi'an, China. Each patient gave about 8.1 milliliters of peripheral blood, collected in an EDTA anticoagulant tube. Ficoll Paque Plus density gradient separation was used to isolate PBMCs, and no additional T cell sorting was done. RNA quality was checked with an Agilent 2100 Bioanalyzer and agarose gel, and concentration with a NanoDrop 2000.

The sample was peripheral blood mononuclear cells (PBMCs), taken when the disease was refractory, from a patient treated with antithyroid drugs. This sequence was found in a woman aged 40 to 55 with Graves disease. Donor details come from another sample of the same person, matched by shared clones. The chain was built from TRBV11-2 and TRBJ2-2, with no confident D gene call. The CDR3 reads as follows: CASNTLRENTGELFF. The DNA sequence reads TGTGCCAGCAACACCCTTAGAGAGAACACCGGGGAGCTGTTTTTT.